Reported below is one T cell receptor (beta chain). Ophthalmopathy patients showed a Clinical Activity Score of at least 3, NOSPECS grade of at least 4 and duration under 3 months. Based on clinical symptoms, serum thyroxine and TRAb, thyroid ultrasound and orbital computed tomography, diagnoses were reached. PBMCs were sourced from more than 7.5 ml fresh peripheral blood. This specimen belongs to a study of T cells in Graves' hyperthyroidism and ophthalmopathy. Germline CDR1 reads MNHEY; CDR2 reads SVGEGT. The CDR3 runs 13 residues. The germline V and J ends were trimmed by 7 bases and 4 bases, with 11 bases remaining between them. Amplification targeted TCR beta CDR3 regions from RNA transcripts. Primed by the HTBI set, a first-round RT-PCR was run on the TCR CDR3. One entry per CDR3 protein, called by TCRdb with MiXCR from the multiplex PCR reads. The profile shows around 520,000 distinct CDR3 sequences, approximately 25% of them singletons.

This receptor was obtained from a woman aged 30 to 39 with Graves' ophthalmopathy. The gene calls are TRBV6-2 or TRBV6-3 and TRBJ2-1; no clear D gene. Sequenced input: blood. As DNA, the CDR3 is TGTGCCAGCATCTTTCGTCAGTACAATGAGCAGTTCTTC. Its translation is CASIFRQYNEQFF.